This T cell receptor (beta chain) is from a study of T cells in Graves' hyperthyroidism and ophthalmopathy. RNA transcripts provided the source from which TCR beta CDR3 regions were amplified. HTBI primers drove first-round RT-PCR of the TCR CDR3. One entry per CDR3 protein results from TCRdb running MiXCR on the multiplex PCR reads. The sample includes a few hundred thousand distinct CDR3 sequences, 15% to 19% seen only once; the top ten take around 7.5%. This CDR3 has 12 residues. From germline, CDR1 is DFQATT and CDR2 SNEGSKA (reference sequence). Trimming stripped 0 bases from V and 7 bases from J, with 10 bases between.

The chain carries TRBV20-1 and TRBJ2-7; D unresolved. The receptor was isolated from a woman under 40 with Graves' hyperthyroidism. The sample comprised blood. The CDR3 DNA follows: TGCAGTGCTAGAGAGGACCCCCGGGAGCAGTACTTC. Translating gives CSAREDPREQYF.